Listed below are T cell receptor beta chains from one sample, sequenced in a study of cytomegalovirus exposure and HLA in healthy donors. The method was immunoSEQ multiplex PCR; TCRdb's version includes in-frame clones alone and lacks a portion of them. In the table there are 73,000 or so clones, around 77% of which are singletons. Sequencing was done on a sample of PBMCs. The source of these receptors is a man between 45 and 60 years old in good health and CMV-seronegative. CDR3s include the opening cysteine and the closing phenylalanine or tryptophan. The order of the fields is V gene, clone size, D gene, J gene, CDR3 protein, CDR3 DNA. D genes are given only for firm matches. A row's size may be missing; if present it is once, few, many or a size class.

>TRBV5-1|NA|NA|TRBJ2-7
CASSATYEQYF
TGCGCCAGCAGCGCGACCTACGAGCAGTACTTC
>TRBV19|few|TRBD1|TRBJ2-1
CASRGGDRADEQFF
TGTGCCAGTAGGGGGGGGGACAGGGCGGATGAGCAGTTCTTC
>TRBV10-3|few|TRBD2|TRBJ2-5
CAISSSSGSETQYF
TGTGCCATCAGCTCTTCTAGCGGGTCGGAGACCCAGTACTTC
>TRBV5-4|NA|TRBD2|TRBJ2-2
CASSLASGRNTGELFF
TGTGCCAGCAGCTTGGCAAGCGGGAGGAACACCGGGGAGCTGTTTTTT
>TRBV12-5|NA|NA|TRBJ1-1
CASGLARGEAFF
TGTGCTAGTGGTTTGGCGAGAGGTGAAGCTTTCTTT
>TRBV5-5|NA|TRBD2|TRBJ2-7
CASSLWAGVGEQYF
TGTGCCAGCAGCTTATGGGCGGGAGTAGGTGAGCAGTACTTC
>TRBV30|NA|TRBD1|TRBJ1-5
CAWTGTGLYSNQPQHF
TGTGCCTGGACTGGGACAGGGCTCTATAGCAATCAGCCCCAGCATTTT
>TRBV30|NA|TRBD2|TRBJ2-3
CAWSGGGTTDTQYF
TGTGCCTGGAGCGGGGGGGGAACCACAGATACGCAGTATTTT
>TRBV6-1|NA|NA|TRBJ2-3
CASSVVRGADTQYF
TGTGCCAGCAGTGTGGTCAGGGGAGCAGATACGCAGTATTTT
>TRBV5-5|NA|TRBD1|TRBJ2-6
CASSLDFGTVGANVLTF
TGTGCCAGCAGCTTGGATTTCGGGACAGTCGGGGCCAACGTCCTGACTTTC
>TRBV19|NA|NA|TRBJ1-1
CASNQGSSTEAFF
TGTGCCAGTAATCAGGGGTCTTCCACTGAAGCTTTCTTT
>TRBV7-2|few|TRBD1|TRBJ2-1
CASSSSPGQGPGNEQFF
TGTGCCAGCAGCTCTAGCCCAGGACAGGGTCCGGGGAATGAGCAGTTCTTC
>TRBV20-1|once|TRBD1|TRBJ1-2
CSAPGGDGYTF
TGCAGTGCCCCAGGGGGCGATGGCTACACCTTC
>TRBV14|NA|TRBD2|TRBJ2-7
CASSQGLAGAYEQYF
TGTGCCAGCAGCCAAGGGCTAGCGGGAGCCTACGAGCAGTACTTC
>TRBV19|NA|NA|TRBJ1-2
CASNMRGGNYGYTF
TGTGCCAGTAACATGCGGGGGGGCAACTATGGCTACACCTTC
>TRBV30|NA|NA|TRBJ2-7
CAWDQGAGVYEQYF
TGTGCCTGGGATCAGGGGGCGGGAGTATACGAGCAGTACTTC
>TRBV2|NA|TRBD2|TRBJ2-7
CASKTGTTPYEQYF
TGTGCCAGCAAGACCGGGACTACCCCTTACGAGCAGTACTTC
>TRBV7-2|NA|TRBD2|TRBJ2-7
CASSSPSGKVYEQYF
TGTGCCAGCAGCTCCCCTAGCGGGAAAGTCTACGAGCAGTACTTC
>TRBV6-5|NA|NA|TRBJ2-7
CASSETGTYEQYF
TGTGCCAGCAGTGAGACAGGTACCTACGAGCAGTACTTC
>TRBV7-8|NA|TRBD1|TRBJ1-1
CASCDRVNTEAFF
TGTGCCAGCTGCGACAGGGTGAACACTGAAGCTTTCTTT
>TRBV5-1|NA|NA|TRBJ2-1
CASNEFSGDRNEQFF
TGCGCCAGCAATGAATTTTCAGGGGATCGGAATGAGCAGTTCTTC
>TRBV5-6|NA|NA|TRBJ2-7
CASSLEDSSYEQYF
TGTGCCAGCAGCCTCGAGGACAGCTCCTACGAGCAGTACTTC
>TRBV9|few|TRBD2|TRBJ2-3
CASSVGGGFTDTQYF
TGTGCCAGCAGCGTAGGGGGGGGTTTCACAGATACGCAGTATTTT
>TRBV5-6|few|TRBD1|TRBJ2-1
CASSQVGQGVGEQFF
TGTGCCAGCAGCCAGGTGGGACAGGGGGTTGGGGAGCAGTTCTTC
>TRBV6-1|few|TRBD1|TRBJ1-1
CASRKSDRATEAFF
TGTGCCAGCAGGAAATCGGACAGGGCAACTGAAGCTTTCTTT
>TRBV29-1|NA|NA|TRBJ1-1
CSGRQDALSTEAFF
TGCAGCGGTCGACAGGACGCCTTGAGCACTGAAGCTTTCTTT
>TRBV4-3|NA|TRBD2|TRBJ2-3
CASSQASTSGRIPADTQYF
TGCGCCAGCAGCCAAGCATCCACTAGCGGGAGAATCCCGGCAGATACGCAGTATTTT
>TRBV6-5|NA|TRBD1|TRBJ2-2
CASVRDRFLGELFF
TGTGCCAGCGTCAGGGACAGGTTTCTGGGGGAGCTGTTTTTT
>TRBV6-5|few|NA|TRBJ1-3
CASSGRVSSGNTIYF
TGTGCCAGCAGTGGCAGGGTCTCCTCTGGAAACACCATATATTTT
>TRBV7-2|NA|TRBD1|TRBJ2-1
CASSSGDRGRAYNEQFF
TGTGCCAGCAGCTCGGGGGACAGGGGCCGGGCCTACAATGAGCAGTTCTTC
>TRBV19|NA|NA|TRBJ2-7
CASGGENPSYEQYF
TGTGCCAGTGGCGGCGAGAACCCTTCCTACGAGCAGTACTTC
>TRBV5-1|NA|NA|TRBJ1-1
CASSLGAQGTEAFF
TGCGCCAGCAGCTTAGGGGCGCAGGGCACTGAAGCTTTCTTT
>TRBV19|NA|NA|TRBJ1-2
CASRLETGGYTF
TGTGCCAGCCGACTCGAAACTGGTGGCTACACCTTC
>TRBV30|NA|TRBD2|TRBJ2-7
CAWRRFPWTSGRGHEQYF
TGTGCCTGGAGGCGGTTCCCGTGGACTAGCGGGCGGGGTCACGAGCAGTACTTC
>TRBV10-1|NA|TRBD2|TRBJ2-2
CASSESKREFGELFF
TGCGCCAGCAGTGAGTCTAAGCGGGAGTTCGGGGAGCTGTTTTTT
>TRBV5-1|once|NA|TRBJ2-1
CASSLGQAYNEQFF
TGCGCCAGCAGCCTCGGACAAGCCTACAATGAGCAGTTCTTC
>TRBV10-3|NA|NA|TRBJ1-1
CAIRQGGSPEAFF
TGTGCCATCAGGCAGGGAGGTTCCCCCGAAGCTTTCTTT
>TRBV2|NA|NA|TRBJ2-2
CASKTGTPNTGELFF
TGTGCCAGCAAAACCGGGACTCCGAACACCGGGGAGCTGTTTTTT
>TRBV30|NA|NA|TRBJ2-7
CAWSSGELVEQYF
TGTGCCTGGTCGTCGGGGGAGTTGGTCGAGCAGTACTTC
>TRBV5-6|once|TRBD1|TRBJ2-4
CASSLGQGKNIQYF
TGTGCCAGCAGCTTGGGACAGGGCAAAAACATTCAGTACTTC
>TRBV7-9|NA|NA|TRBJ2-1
CASSSGASSYNEQFF
TGTGCCAGCAGCTCAGGGGCGAGCTCCTACAATGAGCAGTTCTTC
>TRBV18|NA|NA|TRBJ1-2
CASSPTAAEAYGYTF
TGTGCCAGCTCACCAACGGCGGCAGAAGCTTATGGCTACACCTTC
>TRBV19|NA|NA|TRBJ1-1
CASTPGLTNTEAFF
TGTGCCAGTACCCCGGGACTTACGAACACTGAAGCTTTCTTT
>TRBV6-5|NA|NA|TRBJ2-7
CASSYSRTAYEQYF
TGTGCCAGCAGTTACTCTCGGACAGCCTACGAGCAGTACTTC
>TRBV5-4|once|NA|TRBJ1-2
CASSLYQFYGYTF
TGTGCCAGCAGCTTGTACCAGTTCTATGGCTACACCTTC
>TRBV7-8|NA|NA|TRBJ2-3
CASSVTTTISTDTQYF
TGTGCCAGCAGCGTGACAACGACCATAAGCACAGATACGCAGTATTTT
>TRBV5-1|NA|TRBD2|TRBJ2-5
CASSSLAGYQETQYF
TGCGCCAGCAGCTCCCTAGCGGGTTACCAAGAGACCCAGTACTTC
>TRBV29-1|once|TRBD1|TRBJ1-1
CSVVFGTGFEAFF
TGCAGCGTTGTTTTCGGGACAGGATTTGAAGCTTTCTTT
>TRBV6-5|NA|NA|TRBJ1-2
CASSKNKGDYGYTF
TGTGCCAGCAGTAAAAACAAGGGGGACTATGGCTACACCTTC
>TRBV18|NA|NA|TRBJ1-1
CASSPPQGRTNTEAFF
TGTGCCAGCTCACCACCCCAGGGCAGGACGAACACTGAAGCTTTCTTT
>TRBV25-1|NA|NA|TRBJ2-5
CASSDRESYQETQYF
TGTGCCAGCAGTGACAGGGAATCCTACCAAGAGACCCAGTACTTC